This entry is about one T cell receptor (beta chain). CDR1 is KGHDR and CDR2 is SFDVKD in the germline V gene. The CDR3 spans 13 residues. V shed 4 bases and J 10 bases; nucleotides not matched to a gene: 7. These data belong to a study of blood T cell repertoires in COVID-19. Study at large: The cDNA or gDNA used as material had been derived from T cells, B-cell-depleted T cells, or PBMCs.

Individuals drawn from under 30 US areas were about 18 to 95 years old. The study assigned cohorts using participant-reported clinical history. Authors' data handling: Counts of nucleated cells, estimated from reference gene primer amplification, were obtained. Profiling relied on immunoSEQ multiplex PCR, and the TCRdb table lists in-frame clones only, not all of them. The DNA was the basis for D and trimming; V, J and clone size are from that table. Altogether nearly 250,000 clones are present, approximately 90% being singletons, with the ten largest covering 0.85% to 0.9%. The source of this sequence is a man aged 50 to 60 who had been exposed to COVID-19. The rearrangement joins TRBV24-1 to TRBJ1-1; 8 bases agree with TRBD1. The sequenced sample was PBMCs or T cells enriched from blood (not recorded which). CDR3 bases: TGTGCCACCAGTGACCCCGGACAGGGTCGAGCTTTCTTT. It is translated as CATSDPGQGRAFF.